These T cell receptor beta chains were read from a single sample in a study of cytomegalovirus exposure and HLA in healthy donors. TCRdb keeps only in-frame clones here, not all; method: immunoSEQ multiplex PCR. There are roughly 98,000 clones in the sample; about 70% occur only once, and 12% to 15% lies in the top ten. The sample consisted of PBMCs. These receptors all come from a woman in her 70s in good health and CMV-seropositive. Each CDR3 is given with its conserved first and last residue. Fields, in order: V gene, clone size, J gene, D gene, CDR3 length, CDR3 DNA, CDR3 protein. D genes are given only for firm matches. The listing skips clone size in some rows; elsewhere it reads once, few, many or a size class.

TRBV18	NA	TRBJ1-1	TRBD1	17	TGTGCCAGCTCACCGAGGAGTACGGGGACAGGGAACACTGAAGCTTTCTTT	CASSPRSTGTGNTEAFF
TRBV7-8	NA	TRBJ2-7	NA	12	TGTGCCAGCAGGGACAGCTACTACGAGCAGTACTTC	CASRDSYYEQYF
TRBV27	NA	TRBJ1-4	TRBD1	20	TGTGCCAGCAGTTTAAGACGCCGACAGGGGAGGTTTGGAACTAATGAAAAACTGTTTTTT	CASSLRRRQGRFGTNEKLFF
TRBV9	NA	TRBJ1-4	NA	15	TGTGCCAGCAGCGTAGGGGTATCAGGAGGGGAAAAACTGTTTTTT	CASSVGVSGGEKLFF
TRBV19	many	TRBJ1-4	TRBD1	15	TGTGCCAGTAGTACCAGGGGGCGGGGTAATGAAAAACTGTTTTTT	CASSTRGRGNEKLFF
TRBV6-6	NA	TRBJ1-6	NA	16	TGTGCCAGCAGTTACGCGGACCCAGGGGTCGGGTCACCCCTCCACTTT	CASSYADPGVGSPLHF
TRBV27	NA	TRBJ2-3	TRBD2	16	TGTGCCAGCAGTTCCCCGGGCCGGGGGGGCCCAGATACGCAGTATTTT	CASSSPGRGGPDTQYF
TRBV4-2	NA	TRBJ2-3	TRBD2	16	TGTGCCAGCAGCCAAGTCTCGGGGGGGAGCACAGATACGCAGTATTTT	CASSQVSGGSTDTQYF
TRBV4-2	NA	TRBJ1-3	NA	16	TGTGCCAGCAGCCGAAACCCGGGGGTTTTAGAGGACACCATATATTTT	CASSRNPGVLEDTIYF
TRBV9	once	TRBJ2-6	TRBD1	17	TGTGCCAGCAGTCCGGGACAGGGGATGTCTGGGGCCAACGTCCTGACTTTC	CASSPGQGMSGANVLTF